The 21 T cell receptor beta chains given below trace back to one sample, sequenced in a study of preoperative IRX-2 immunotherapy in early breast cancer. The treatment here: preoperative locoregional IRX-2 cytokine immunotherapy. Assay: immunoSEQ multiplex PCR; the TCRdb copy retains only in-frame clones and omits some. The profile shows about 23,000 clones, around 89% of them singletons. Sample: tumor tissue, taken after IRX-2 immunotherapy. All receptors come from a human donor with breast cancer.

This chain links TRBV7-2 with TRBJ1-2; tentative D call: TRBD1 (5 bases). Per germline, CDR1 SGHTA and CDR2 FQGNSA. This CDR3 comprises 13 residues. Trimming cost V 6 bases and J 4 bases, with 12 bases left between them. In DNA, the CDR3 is TGTGCCAGCAGAGGGGTGGGGGGCTATGGCTACACCTTC. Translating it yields CASRGVGGYGYTF.

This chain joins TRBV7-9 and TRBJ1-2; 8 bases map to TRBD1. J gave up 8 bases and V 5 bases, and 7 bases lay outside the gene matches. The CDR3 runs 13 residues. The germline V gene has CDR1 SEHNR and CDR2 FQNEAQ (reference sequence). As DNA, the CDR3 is TGTGCCAGCAGCACCGACAGGGGTCACGGCTACACCTTC. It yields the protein CASSTDRGHGYTF.

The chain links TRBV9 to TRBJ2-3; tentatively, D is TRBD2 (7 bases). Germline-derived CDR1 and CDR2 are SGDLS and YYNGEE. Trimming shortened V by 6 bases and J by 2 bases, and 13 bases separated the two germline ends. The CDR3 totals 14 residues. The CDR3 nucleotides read TGTGCCAGCACTCAAGGGGGGGCCACAGATACGCAGTATTTT. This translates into CASTQGGATDTQYF.

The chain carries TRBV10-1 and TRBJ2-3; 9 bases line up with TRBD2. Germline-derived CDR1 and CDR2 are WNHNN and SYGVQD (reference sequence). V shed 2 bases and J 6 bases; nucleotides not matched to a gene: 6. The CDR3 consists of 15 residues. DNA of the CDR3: TGCGCCAGCAGTGAGACGGCGGGAGGGGCGGATACGCAGTATTTT. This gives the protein CASSETAGGADTQYF.

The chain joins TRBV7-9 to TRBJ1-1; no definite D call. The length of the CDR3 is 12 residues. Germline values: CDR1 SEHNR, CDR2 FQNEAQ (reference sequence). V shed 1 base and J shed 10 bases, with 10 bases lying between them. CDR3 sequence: CASSLGGGIAFF. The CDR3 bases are TGTGCCAGCAGCTTAGGAGGAGGGATAGCTTTCTTT.

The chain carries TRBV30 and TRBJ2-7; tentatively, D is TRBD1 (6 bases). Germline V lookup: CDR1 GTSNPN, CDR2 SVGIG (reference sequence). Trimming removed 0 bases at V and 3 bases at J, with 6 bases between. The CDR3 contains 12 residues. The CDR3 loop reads CAWSVGGYEQYF. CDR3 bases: TGTGCCTGGAGTGTAGGGGGCTACGAGCAGTACTTC.

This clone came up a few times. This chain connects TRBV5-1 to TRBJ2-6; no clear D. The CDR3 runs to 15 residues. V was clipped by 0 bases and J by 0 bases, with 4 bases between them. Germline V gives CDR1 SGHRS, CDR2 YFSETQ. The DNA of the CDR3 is TGCGCCAGCAGCTTGGCCTTCTCTGGGGCCAACGTCCTGACTTTC. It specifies CASSLAFSGANVLTF.

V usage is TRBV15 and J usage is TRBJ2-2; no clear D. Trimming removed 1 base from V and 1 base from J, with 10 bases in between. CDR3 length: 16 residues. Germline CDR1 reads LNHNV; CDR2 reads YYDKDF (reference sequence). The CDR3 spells CATSRAAGMNTGELFF. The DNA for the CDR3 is TGTGCCACCAGCAGAGCAGCAGGAATGAACACCGGGGAGCTGTTTTTT.

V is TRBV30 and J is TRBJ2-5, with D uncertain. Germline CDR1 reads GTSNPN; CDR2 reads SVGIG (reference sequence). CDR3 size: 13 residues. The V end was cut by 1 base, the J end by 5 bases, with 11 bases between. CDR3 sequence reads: CAWSGKGWETQYF. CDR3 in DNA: TGTGCCTGGAGTGGAAAGGGCTGGGAGACCCAGTACTTC.

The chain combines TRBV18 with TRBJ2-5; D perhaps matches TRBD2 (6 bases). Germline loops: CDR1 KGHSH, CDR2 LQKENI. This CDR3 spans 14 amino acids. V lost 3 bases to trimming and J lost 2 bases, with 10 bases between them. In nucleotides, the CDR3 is TGTGCCAGCTCACCCCGGAGCGGGCAAGAGACCCAGTACTTC. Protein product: CASSPRSGQETQYF.

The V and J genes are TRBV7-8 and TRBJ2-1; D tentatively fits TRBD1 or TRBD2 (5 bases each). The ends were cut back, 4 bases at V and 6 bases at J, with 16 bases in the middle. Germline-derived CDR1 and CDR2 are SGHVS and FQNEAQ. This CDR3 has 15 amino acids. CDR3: CASSYAGTVLNEQFF. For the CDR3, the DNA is TGTGCCAGCAGCTACGCCGGGACGGTCCTCAATGAGCAGTTCTTC.

The CDR3 sequence is CASSLTSGRSAEQYF. CDR3 in DNA: TGTGCCAGTAGCCTGACTAGCGGGAGATCGGCCGAGCAGTACTTC. The chain couples TRBV19 to TRBJ2-7, with 12 bases aligning to TRBD2. CDR3 size: 15 residues. The junction had 9 bases not matched to a gene; V was cut back by 6 bases and J by 6 bases. Germline V gene sequence: CDR1 LNHDA, CDR2 SQIVND (reference sequence). The full variable domain, rest sourced from reference TRBV19 and TRBJ2-7, is DGGITQSPKYLFRKEGQNVTLSCEQNLNHDAMYWYRQDPGQGLRLIYYSQIVNDFQKGDIAEGYSVSREKKESFPLTVTSAQKNPTAFYLCASSLTSGRSAEQYFGPGTRLTVT.

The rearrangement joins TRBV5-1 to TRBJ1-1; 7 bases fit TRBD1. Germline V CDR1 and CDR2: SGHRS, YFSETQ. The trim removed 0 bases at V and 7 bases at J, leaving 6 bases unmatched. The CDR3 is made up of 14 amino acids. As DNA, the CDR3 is TGCGCCAGCAGCTTGGGGGACAGAAGTAATGAAGCTTTCTTT. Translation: CASSLGDRSNEAFF. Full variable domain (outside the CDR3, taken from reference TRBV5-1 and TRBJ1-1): KAGVTQTPRYLIKTRGQQVTLSCSPISGHRSVSWYQQTPGQGLQFLFEYFSETQRNKGNFPGRFSGRQFSNSRSEMNVSTLELGDSALYLCASSLGDRSNEAFFGQGTRLTVV.

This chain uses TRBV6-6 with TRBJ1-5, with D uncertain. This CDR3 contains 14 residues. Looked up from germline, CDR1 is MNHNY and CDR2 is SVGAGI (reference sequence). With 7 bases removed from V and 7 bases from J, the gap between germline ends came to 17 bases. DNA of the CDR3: TGTGCCAGCAACCCCGGGGAGGGAGGACAGCCCCAGCATTTT. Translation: CASNPGEGGQPQHF.

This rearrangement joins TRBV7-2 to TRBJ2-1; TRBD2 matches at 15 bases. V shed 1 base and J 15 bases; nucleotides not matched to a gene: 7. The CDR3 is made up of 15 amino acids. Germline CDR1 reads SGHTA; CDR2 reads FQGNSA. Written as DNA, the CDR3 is TGTGCCAGCAGCTTAGGGACTAGCGGGGGGGCCTATCGGTTCTTC. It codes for CASSLGTSGGAYRFF.

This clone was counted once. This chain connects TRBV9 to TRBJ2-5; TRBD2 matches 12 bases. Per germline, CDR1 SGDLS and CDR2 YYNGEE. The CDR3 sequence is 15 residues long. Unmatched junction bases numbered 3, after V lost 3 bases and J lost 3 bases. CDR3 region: CASSAPSGGEETQYF. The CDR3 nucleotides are TGTGCCAGCAGCGCCCCTAGCGGGGGGGAAGAGACCCAGTACTTC.

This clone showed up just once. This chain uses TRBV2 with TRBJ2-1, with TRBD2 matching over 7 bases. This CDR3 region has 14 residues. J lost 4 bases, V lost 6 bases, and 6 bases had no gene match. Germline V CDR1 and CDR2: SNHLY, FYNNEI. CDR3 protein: CASRLLADYNEQFF. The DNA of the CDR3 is TGTGCCAGCAGGCTGCTAGCGGATTACAATGAGCAGTTCTTC.

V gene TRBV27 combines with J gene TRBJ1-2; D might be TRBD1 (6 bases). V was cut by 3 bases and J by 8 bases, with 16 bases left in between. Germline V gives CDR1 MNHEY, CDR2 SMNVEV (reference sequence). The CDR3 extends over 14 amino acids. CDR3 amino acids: CASSLSQGQGGYTF. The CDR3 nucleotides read TGTGCCAGCAGTTTGTCGCAGGGCCAGGGGGGCTACACCTTC.

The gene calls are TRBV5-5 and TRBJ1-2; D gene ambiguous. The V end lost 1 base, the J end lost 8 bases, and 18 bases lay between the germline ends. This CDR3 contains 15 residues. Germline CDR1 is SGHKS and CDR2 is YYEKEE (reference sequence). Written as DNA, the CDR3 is TGTGCCAGCAGCTTGAGAGAAGGTCGCTATAAAGGCTACACCTTC. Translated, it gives CASSLREGRYKGYTF.

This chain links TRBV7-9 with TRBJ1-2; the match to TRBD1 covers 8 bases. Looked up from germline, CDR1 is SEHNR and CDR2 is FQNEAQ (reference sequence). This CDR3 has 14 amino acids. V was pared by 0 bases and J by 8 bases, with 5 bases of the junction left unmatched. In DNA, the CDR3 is TGTGCCAGCAGCTTAGCGGACAGGGAAGGGGGCTACACCTTC. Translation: CASSLADREGGYTF.

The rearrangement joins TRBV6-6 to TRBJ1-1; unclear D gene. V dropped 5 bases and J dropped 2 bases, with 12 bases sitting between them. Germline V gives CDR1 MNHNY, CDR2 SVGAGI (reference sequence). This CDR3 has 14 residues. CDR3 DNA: TGTGCCAGCAGTCCCTACCCGGACAACACTGAAGCTTTCTTT. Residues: CASSPYPDNTEAFF.